The 8 T cell receptor beta chains listed next were all sequenced from one sample in a study of blood T cell repertoires in COVID-19. This table comes from immunoSEQ multiplex PCR, and its TCRdb copy is limited to in-frame clones, with some not included. The repertoire has 50,000 to 60,000 clones, over 80% of them found once; the top ten carry 3.5% to 4%. Input material: peripheral blood. These receptors all come from a man in his forties with COVID-19, enrolled during active disease.

The CDR3: CASSLDLSGGNSPLHF. For the CDR3, the DNA is TGTGCCAGCAGCTTAGATCTTTCAGGGGGCAATTCACCCCTCCACTTT. The rearrangement uses TRBV11-3 and TRBJ1-6, with 8 bases aligning to TRBD1. This CDR3 comprises 16 residues. CDR1 is SGHNT, CDR2 YENEEA, per germline. Unmatched junction bases numbered 5, after V lost 0 bases and J lost 7 bases.

The rearrangement joins TRBV5-6 to TRBJ2-2, with 9 nucleotides matching TRBD1. The germline gives CDR1 SGHDT, CDR2 YYEEEE. The CDR3 contains 16 residues. V was pared by 0 bases and J by 5 bases, with 5 bases of the junction left unmatched. The CDR3 nucleotides are TGTGCCAGCAGCTTGGTCGGCGGACAGGGGACCGGGGAGCTGTTTTTT. This codes for CASSLVGGQGTGELFF.

The chain couples TRBV5-4 to TRBJ2-1; perhaps TRBD2 as D (6 bases). V lost 4 bases and J lost 6, with 14 bases in between. The CDR3 sequence is 14 residues long. CDR1 is SGHNT and CDR2 is YYREEE in the germline V gene (reference sequence). CDR3 DNA sequence: TGTGCCAGCAGCCCCCAACCCGGGGGCAATGAGCAGTTCTTC. It specifies CASSPQPGGNEQFF.

The chain is built from TRBV2 and TRBJ2-1; D uncertain. The ends were cut back, 7 bases at V and 1 base at J, with 8 bases in the middle. Germline values: CDR1 SNHLY, CDR2 FYNNEI. CDR3 length equals 13 residues. As DNA, the CDR3 is TGTGCCAGCATTCAGAATTCCTACAATGAGCAGTTCTTC. Amino acids: CASIQNSYNEQFF.

CDR3 sequence: CATSTGLAYEQYF. As DNA, the CDR3 is TGTGCCACCTCTACAGGGTTAGCCTACGAGCAGTACTTC. This chain links TRBV10-3 with TRBJ2-7; D may be TRBD1 (6 bases). Germline CDR1 ENHRY, CDR2 SYGVKD. This CDR3 has 13 residues. Trimming removed 10 bases from V and 2 bases from J, with 15 bases in between.

The chain couples TRBV21-1 to TRBJ2-7; no DNA check was done on the table's D call, TRBD2. TRBV21-1 is a listed pseudogene. The length of the CDR3 is 15 residues. The CDR3 DNA follows: TGTGCCAGCAGCAAATATGGGAGAAGCTCCTACGAGCAGTACTTC. This sequence encodes CASSKYGRSSYEQYF.

This chain uses TRBV18 with TRBJ2-4; a possible D gene is TRBD1 (5 bases). CDR3 length equals 12 residues. The V gene lost 8 bases and the J gene lost 11 bases, with 16 bases spanning the gap. Germline V gives CDR1 KGHSH, CDR2 LQKENI. The CDR3 DNA is TGTGCCAGCCAGGGCGCCGCGGAACTTCAGTACTTC. The encoded protein is CASQGAAELQYF.

The genes are TRBV27 and TRBJ2-7, with D tentatively TRBD2 (6 bases). Germline CDR1 reads MNHEY; CDR2 reads SMNVEV (reference sequence). CDR3 length equals 16 residues. The V end was cut by 5 bases, the J end by 0 bases, with 17 bases between. CDR3 DNA: TGTGCCAGCAGTATCCGGACTACTCCCAGCTCCTACGAGCAGTACTTC. Amino acids: CASSIRTTPSSYEQYF.